This entry lists 31 T cell receptor beta chains sequenced from one sample in a study of Ad26.COV2.S vaccination and SARS-CoV-2 variants. Noted treatment: around 19 received Ad26.COV2.S at low or high dose, single or two shots; 5 received placebo; per-sample allocation not given. Samples analyzed were those drawn on day 63 after the first vaccine or placebo injection. The data were produced by immunoSEQ multiplex PCR, yet TCRdb's version contains in-frame clones alone and is incomplete. This sample has around 340,000 clones, with about 88% found just once. The sample was peripheral blood, taken in a trial of Ad26.COV2.S vaccine versus placebo. The receptors stem from a person aged 18-60 years who received the Ad26.COV2.S COVID-19 vaccine or a placebo.

The gene calls are TRBV3-1 (or the pseudogene TRBV3-2) and TRBJ2-7, with D uncertain. The V gene lost 4 bases and the J gene lost 9 bases, with 16 bases spanning the gap. Germline V gene lookup returns CDR1 LGHDT and CDR2 YNNKEL (reference sequence). This CDR3 contains 13 residues. CDR3 region: CASSPQTQGAQYF. As DNA, the CDR3 is TGTGCCAGCAGCCCACAGACGCAAGGAGCGCAGTACTTC.

This clone was found many times. The V call is TRBV3-1 (or the pseudogene TRBV3-2), the J call TRBJ1-2; the D gene is possibly TRBD1 (5 bases). CDR3 size: 13 residues. Per the germline V gene, CDR1 is LGHDT and CDR2 is YNNKEL (reference sequence). V lost 4 bases to trimming and J lost 4 bases, with 10 bases between them. CDR3: CASSLEGLYGYTF. DNA for the CDR3: TGTGCCAGCAGCCTAGAGGGGCTCTATGGCTACACCTTC.

The chain couples TRBV6-1 to TRBJ1-2; D is unresolved. Germline loops: CDR1 MNHNS, CDR2 SASEGT. The V and J ends lost 0 bases and 1 base respectively, with 6 bases between them. This CDR3 is 14 amino acids long. Here the CDR3 DNA reads TGTGCCAGCAGTGAAGCCGGGAATAACTATGGCTACACCTTC. This gives the protein CASSEAGNNYGYTF.

The gene calls are TRBV2 and TRBJ1-1; no reliable D call. Germline V gene sequence: CDR1 SNHLY, CDR2 FYNNEI. The CDR3 has 15 residues. The V end was cut by 2 bases, the J end by 2 bases, with 12 bases between. CDR3 residues: CASSEREAINTEAFF. As DNA, the CDR3 is TGTGCCAGCAGTGAACGGGAGGCTATCAACACTGAAGCTTTCTTT.

This clone has more than one count but fewer than ten. This chain joins TRBV5-1 and TRBJ1-3; unclear D gene. Trimming stripped 4 bases from V and 0 bases from J, with 11 bases between. The CDR3 length is 15 residues. The germline CDR1 and CDR2 sequences are SGHRS and YFSETQ. CDR3 sequence (DNA): TGCGCCAGCAGCACCGGACGGGTCTCTGGAAACACCATATATTTT. It encodes CASSTGRVSGNTIYF.

The rearrangement joins TRBV3-1 (or the pseudogene TRBV3-2) to TRBJ2-1, with D hard to call. Germline V gene sequence: CDR1 LGHDT, CDR2 YNNKEL (reference sequence). There are 15 residues in the CDR3. V was shortened by 0 bases and J by 5 bases, with 11 bases between the two germline ends. The CDR3 DNA reads as TGTGCCAGCAGCCAAGATAGGCCAGACAACAATGAGCAGTTCTTC. Protein product: CASSQDRPDNNEQFF.

The chain has TRBV18 and TRBJ1-1; D may be TRBD1 (6 bases). The CDR3 runs 14 residues. Germline V gene data show CDR1 as KGHSH and CDR2 as LQKENI. The V and J ends lost 3 bases and 3 bases respectively, with 11 bases between them. The CDR3 nucleotides read TGTGCCAGCTCACCTGTTACAGGGTACACTGAAGCTTTCTTT. Translation gives CASSPVTGYTEAFF.

V gene TRBV5-1 combines with J gene TRBJ2-1; 12 bases agree with TRBD2. Germline V lookup: CDR1 SGHRS, CDR2 YFSETQ. V lost 3 bases, J lost 2 bases, and 9 bases stayed unmatched. The CDR3 is made up of 18 amino acids. CDR3 sequence reads: CASSSGLLAGGPYNEQFF. In DNA form, the CDR3 reads TGCGCCAGCAGCTCGGGGCTTCTAGCGGGGGGGCCCTACAATGAGCAGTTCTTC.

This chain connects TRBV7-2 to TRBJ2-3; TRBD2 might be the D (6 bases). Trimming took 5 bases from V and 2 from J, leaving 14 bases between them. The germline V gene has CDR1 SGHTA and CDR2 FQGNSA. The CDR3 has 15 residues. In DNA form, the CDR3 reads TGTGCCAGCAGCCCCGGCGGGACTCACACAGATACGCAGTATTTT. This encodes CASSPGGTHTDTQYF.

This clone was seen only once. CDR3 in DNA: TGCGCCAGCTGCAAACAGGGTCAAGAGACCCAGTACTTC. Translating gives CASCKQGQETQYF. The chain links TRBV5-1 to TRBJ2-5, with D perhaps TRBD1 (6 bases). The CDR3 runs 13 residues. Trimming cost V 7 bases and J 2 bases, with 12 bases left between them. From germline, CDR1 is SGHRS and CDR2 YFSETQ.

This chain links TRBV28 with TRBJ2-5; 9 bases match TRBD1. Germline CDR1 is MDHEN and CDR2 is SYDVKM. CDR3 length: 15 amino acids. Losses at the gene ends were 5 bases for V and 5 bases for J; bases not matched to a gene: 9. CDR3 sequence: CASSPYRGQGETQYF. CDR3 coding DNA: TGTGCCAGCAGTCCGTACAGGGGGCAGGGTGAGACCCAGTACTTC.

The count of this clone is one. The CDR3 DNA is TGCGCCAGCAGCCAAGATTATACTCAGGGCTCAGGGGCCTACAATGAGCAGTTCTTC. Translated: CASSQDYTQGSGAYNEQFF. The J gene is TRBJ2-1, the V gene TRBV4-1, with TRBD1 as a possible D gene (6 bases). V lost 0 bases and J lost 2, with 20 bases in between. The CDR3 runs 19 residues. The germline V gene has CDR1 MGHRA and CDR2 YSYEKL.

V usage is TRBV5-1 and J usage is TRBJ1-6; TRBD1 might be the D (6 bases). CDR1 is SGHRS, CDR2 YFSETQ, per germline. V gave up 4 bases and J gave up 8 bases, with 13 bases separating them. This CDR3 spans 14 amino acids. CDR3 amino acids: CASSRQEMDSPLHF. The CDR3 DNA follows: TGCGCCAGCAGCCGACAGGAGATGGATTCACCCCTCCACTTT.

The V gene is TRBV5-6, the J gene TRBJ1-1; D is unclear. Between the trimmed V and J ends, which lost 2 bases and 7 bases, there was a span of 9 bases. Germline V gene lookup returns CDR1 SGHDT and CDR2 YYEEEE. This CDR3 has 12 amino acids. CDR3 sequence reads: CASSFPEGEAFF. DNA of the CDR3: TGTGCCAGCAGCTTTCCAGAGGGTGAAGCTTTCTTT.

The CDR3: CASSVRPEGPLSGNTIYF. The CDR3 nucleotides are TGTGCCAGCAGCGTTAGGCCCGAGGGGCCCCTCTCTGGAAACACCATATATTTT. J is TRBJ1-3 and V is TRBV9; possibly TRBD1 for D (5 bases). V gave up 2 bases and J gave up 0 bases, with 18 bases separating them. Germline CDR1 reads SGDLS; CDR2 reads YYNGEE. The CDR3 covers 18 residues.

This clone is a singleton in its sample. The rearrangement uses TRBV4-1 and TRBJ2-7, with 12 bases aligning to TRBD2. Trimming took 3 bases from V and 3 from J; bases not matched to a gene: 6. The germline V gene encodes CDR1 MGHRA and CDR2 YSYEKL. The length of the CDR3 is 16 residues. The CDR3 DNA sequence: TGCGCCAGCAGCCATCCAACTAGCGGGGGGATCTACGAGCAGTACTTC. Its translation is CASSHPTSGGIYEQYF.

The J gene is TRBJ2-1, the V gene TRBV6-5; 7 bases align to TRBD1. Losses at the gene ends were 5 bases for V and 6 bases for J; bases not matched to a gene: 7. Per the germline V gene, CDR1 is MNHEY and CDR2 is SVGAGI. The CDR3 covers 14 residues. CDR3 residues: CASSTGTAVNEQFF. Written as DNA, the CDR3 is TGTGCCAGCAGTACAGGGACAGCCGTCAATGAGCAGTTCTTC.

This clone came up once. This rearrangement joins TRBV5-1 to TRBJ1-1; D unresolved. CDR3 length equals 13 residues. Germline CDR1 and CDR2: SGHRS and YFSETQ. Trimming took off 0 bases at V and 4 bases at J, with 7 bases between the two ends. DNA for the CDR3: TGCGCCAGCAGCTTGGGGGCAACCACTGAAGCTTTCTTT. Encoded protein: CASSLGATTEAFF.

This clone appeared a few times. V gene TRBV19 combines with J gene TRBJ1-2; 9 nucleotides match TRBD1. J was trimmed by 4 bases and V by 7 bases; bases with no gene match: 7. The germline gives CDR1 LNHDA, CDR2 SQIVND (reference sequence). This CDR3 spans 14 amino acids. CDR3 bases: TGTGCCAGTATCCCGGGACAGGGTTTCTATGGCTACACCTTC. This gives the protein CASIPGQGFYGYTF.

The gene calls are TRBV7-2 and TRBJ1-2, with 7 bases aligning to TRBD1. The CDR3 has 14 residues. CDR1 is SGHTA and CDR2 is FQGNSA in the germline V gene. Losses at the gene ends were 5 bases for V and 2 bases for J; bases not matched to a gene: 5. The CDR3 DNA follows: TGTGCCAGCAGCCAGGGGGGGGTAAACTATGGCTACACCTTC. As protein: CASSQGGVNYGYTF.

The chain uses TRBV19 and TRBJ1-1; tentative D call: TRBD1 (6 bases). The CDR3 is made up of 13 amino acids. Germline V gives CDR1 LNHDA, CDR2 SQIVND (reference sequence). Trimming stripped 4 bases from V and 2 bases from J, with 8 bases between. As DNA, the CDR3 is TGTGCCAGTAGTAAGGACAGAAACACTGAAGCTTTCTTT. It codes for CASSKDRNTEAFF. Together with reference TRBV19 and TRBJ1-1, the CDR3 gives the full variable domain: DGGITQSPKYLFRKEGQNVTLSCEQNLNHDAMYWYRQDPGQGLRLIYYSQIVNDFQKGDIAEGYSVSREKKESFPLTVTSAQKNPTAFYLCASSKDRNTEAFFGQGTRLTVV.

The CDR3 protein is CASSVPVGGGSTNEKLFF. The CDR3 DNA follows: TGTGCCAGCAGTGTCCCCGTGGGGGGCGGTTCGACTAATGAAAAACTGTTTTTT. V and J are TRBV25-1 and TRBJ1-4, with a possible D match to TRBD1 (6 bases). Germline-derived CDR1 and CDR2 are MGHDK and SYGVNS. V lost 4 bases and J lost 2, with 20 bases in between. The CDR3 has 18 residues.

CDR3 protein: CASSFRGYEQYF. CDR3 DNA: TGTGCCAGCAGCTTTCGGGGGTACGAGCAGTACTTC. The V call is TRBV11-2, the J call TRBJ2-7, with D possibly being TRBD2 (6 bases). V lost 3 bases to trimming and J lost 4 bases, with 7 bases between them. CDR1 and CDR2 from the germline V gene are SGHAT and FQNNGV. CDR3 length equals 12 residues. The full variable domain, completed using reference TRBV11-2 and TRBJ2-7, is EAGVAQSPRYKIIEKRQSVAFWCNPISGHATLYWYQQILGQGPKLLIQFQNNGVVDDSQLPKDRFSAERLKGVDSTLKIQPAKLEDSAVYLCASSFRGYEQYFGPGTRLTVT.

The chain employs TRBV4-1 and TRBJ2-5; TRBD2 agrees at 12 bases. The CDR3 has 20 residues. With V trimmed by 3 bases and J by 7 bases, 21 bases remained unmatched. Germline-derived CDR1 and CDR2 are MGHRA and YSYEKL. The CDR3 spells CASSHGPVSSGREMWGTQYF. CDR3 coding DNA: TGCGCCAGCAGCCACGGCCCTGTTTCTAGCGGGAGGGAGATGTGGGGGACCCAGTACTTC.

V usage is TRBV5-1 and J usage is TRBJ2-1, with TRBD2 identical over 9 bases. The CDR3 loop spans 21 amino acids. V was clipped by 0 bases and J by 0 bases; unmatched bases: 16. Germline CDR1 SGHRS, CDR2 YFSETQ. CDR3 residues: CASSLDGVGIAGALSYNEQFF. CDR3 DNA: TGCGCCAGCAGCTTGGATGGGGTTGGGATAGCGGGAGCCCTCTCCTACAATGAGCAGTTCTTC. Variable domain in full (rest from reference TRBV5-1 and TRBJ2-1): KAGVTQTPRYLIKTRGQQVTLSCSPISGHRSVSWYQQTPGQGLQFLFEYFSETQRNKGNFPGRFSGRQFSNSRSEMNVSTLELGDSALYLCASSLDGVGIAGALSYNEQFFGPGTRLTVL.

This chain connects TRBV5-6 to TRBJ1-2, with D hard to call. The CDR3 contains 14 residues. Germline CDR1 SGHDT, CDR2 YYEEEE. V was trimmed by 0 bases and J by 7 bases, leaving 13 bases between them. The CDR3 nucleotides are TGTGCCAGCAGCTTGGGATCGGTTCGAGGTGGCTACACCTTC. It yields the protein CASSLGSVRGGYTF.

The chain links TRBV18 to TRBJ2-3; 8 bases fit TRBD2. V shed 2 bases, J shed 4 bases, and the junction held 5 bases outside the gene matches. The CDR3 runs to 15 residues. Looked up from germline, CDR1 is KGHSH and CDR2 is LQKENI. CDR3 DNA: TGTGCCAGCTCACCAGGGCTAGCGGGCCCAGATACGCAGTATTTT. It translates to CASSPGLAGPDTQYF. Full variable domain (missing parts from reference TRBV18 and TRBJ2-3): NAGVMQNPRHLVRRRGQEARLRCSPMKGHSHVYWYRQLPEEGLKFMVYLQKENIIDESGMPKERFSAEFPKEGPSILRIQQVVRGDSAAYFCASSPGLAGPDTQYFGPGTRLTVL.

In its sample, this clone was seen once. The chain is built from TRBV7-9 and TRBJ1-2, with TRBD1 matching 7 bases. From germline, CDR1 is SEHNR and CDR2 FQNEAQ (reference sequence). J lost 2 bases, V lost 5 bases, and 5 bases had no gene match. This CDR3 has 14 residues. In DNA, the CDR3 is TGTGCCAGCAGCCCGCCGGGACAGAACTATGGCTACACCTTC. Amino acids: CASSPPGQNYGYTF.

This chain uses TRBV5-6 with TRBJ1-2, with D possibly matching TRBD1 (6 bases). Trimming removed 4 bases from V and 4 bases from J, with 17 bases in between. The CDR3 is 15 amino acids. Germline loops: CDR1 SGHDT, CDR2 YYEEEE. The CDR3 region has the DNA TGTGCCAGCAGCAGGGGGGGTTATGGGGGCTATGGCTACACCTTC. Translating it yields CASSRGGYGGYGYTF.

V and J are TRBV7-9 and TRBJ1-2, with D possibly being TRBD1 (6 bases). The CDR3 loop spans 13 amino acids. Germline-derived CDR1 and CDR2 are SEHNR and FQNEAQ (reference sequence). V was clipped by 5 bases and J by 4 bases, with 11 bases between them. CDR3: CASSRQDRYGYTF. The CDR3 DNA follows: TGTGCCAGCAGCCGACAGGATCGCTATGGCTACACCTTC. The full variable domain, rest sourced from reference TRBV7-9 and TRBJ1-2, is DTGVSQNPRHKITKRGQNVTFRCDPISEHNRLYWYRQTLGQGPEFLTYFQNEAQLEKSRLLSDRFSAERPKGSFSTLEIQRTEQGDSAMYLCASSRQDRYGYTFGSGTRLTVV.

V and J are TRBV5-3 and TRBJ2-5; 11 nucleotides line up with TRBD2. TRBV5-3 is known as an ORF, though its function is uncertain. With 4 bases clipped from V and 0 bases from J, the junction kept 11 bases outside the gene matches. CDR3 length equals 18 residues. Here the CDR3 DNA reads TGTGCCAGAAGCACCGGGACTAGCGGCAGGGAGAACCAAGAGACCCAGTACTTC. This translates into CARSTGTSGRENQETQYF.